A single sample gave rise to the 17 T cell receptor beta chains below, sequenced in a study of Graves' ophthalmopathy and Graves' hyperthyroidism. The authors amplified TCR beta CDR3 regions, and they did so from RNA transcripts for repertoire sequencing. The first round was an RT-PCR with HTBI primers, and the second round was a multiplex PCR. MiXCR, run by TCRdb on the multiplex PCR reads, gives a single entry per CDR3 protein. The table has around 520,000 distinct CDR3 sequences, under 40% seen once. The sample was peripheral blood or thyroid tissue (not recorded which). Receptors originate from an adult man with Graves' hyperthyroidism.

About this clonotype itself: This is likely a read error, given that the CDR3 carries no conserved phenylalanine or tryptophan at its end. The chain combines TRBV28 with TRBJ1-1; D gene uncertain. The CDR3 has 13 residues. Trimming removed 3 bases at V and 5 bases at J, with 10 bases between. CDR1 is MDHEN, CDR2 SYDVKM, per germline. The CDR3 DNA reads TGTGCCAGCAGTTTCACACGGTGGACTGAAGCTTTCCTT. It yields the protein CASSFTRWTEAFL.

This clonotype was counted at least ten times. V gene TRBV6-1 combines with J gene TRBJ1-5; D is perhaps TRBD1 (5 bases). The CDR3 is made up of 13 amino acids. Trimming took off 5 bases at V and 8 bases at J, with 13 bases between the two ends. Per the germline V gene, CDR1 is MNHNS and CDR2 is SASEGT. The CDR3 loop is CASSYPGSEPQHF. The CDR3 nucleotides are TGTGCCAGCAGTTATCCAGGGAGCGAGCCCCAGCATTTT.

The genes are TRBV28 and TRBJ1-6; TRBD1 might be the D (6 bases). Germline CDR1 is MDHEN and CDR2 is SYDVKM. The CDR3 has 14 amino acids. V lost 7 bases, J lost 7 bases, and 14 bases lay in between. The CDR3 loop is CASTTLQGNSPLHF. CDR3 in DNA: TGTGCCAGCACCACTCTCCAGGGGAATTCACCCCTCCACTTT.

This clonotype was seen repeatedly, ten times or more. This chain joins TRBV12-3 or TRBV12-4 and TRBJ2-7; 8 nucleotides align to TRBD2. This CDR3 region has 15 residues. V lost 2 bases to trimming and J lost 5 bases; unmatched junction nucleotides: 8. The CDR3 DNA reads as TGTGCCAGCAGTTTAAGTCTAGCGGGTTGGGACGAGCAGTACTTC. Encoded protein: CASSLSLAGWDEQYF.

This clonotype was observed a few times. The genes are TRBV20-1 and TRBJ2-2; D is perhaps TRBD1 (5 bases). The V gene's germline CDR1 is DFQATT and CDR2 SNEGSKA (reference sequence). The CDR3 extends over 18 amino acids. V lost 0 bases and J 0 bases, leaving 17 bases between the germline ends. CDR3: CSARDTGPRFANTGELFF. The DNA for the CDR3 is TGCAGTGCTAGAGATACAGGACCCCGGTTCGCGAACACCGGGGAGCTGTTTTTT.

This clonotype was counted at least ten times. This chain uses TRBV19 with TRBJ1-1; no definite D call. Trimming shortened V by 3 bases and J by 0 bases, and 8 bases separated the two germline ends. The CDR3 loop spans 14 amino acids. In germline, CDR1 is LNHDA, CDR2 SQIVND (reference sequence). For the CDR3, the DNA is TGTGCCAGTAGTATCGCCAGTATGAACACTGAAGCTTTCTTT. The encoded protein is CASSIASMNTEAFF.

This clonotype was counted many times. CDR3 loop: CASSLIGTTKETQYF. CDR3 DNA: TGTGCCAGCAGCTTAATCGGGACTACTAAGGAGACCCAGTACTTC. This chain connects TRBV7-2 to TRBJ2-5; 7 bases are a match to TRBD2. This CDR3 comprises 15 residues. Germline CDR1 and CDR2: SGHTA and FQGNSA. V was pared by 2 bases and J by 5 bases, with 8 bases of the junction left unmatched.

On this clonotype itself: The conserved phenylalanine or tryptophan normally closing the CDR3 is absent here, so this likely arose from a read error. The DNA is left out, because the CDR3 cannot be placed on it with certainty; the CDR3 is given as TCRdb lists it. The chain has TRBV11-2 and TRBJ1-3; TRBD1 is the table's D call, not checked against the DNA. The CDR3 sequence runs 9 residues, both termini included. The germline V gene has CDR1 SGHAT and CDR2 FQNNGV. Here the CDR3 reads CASSLRSHL.

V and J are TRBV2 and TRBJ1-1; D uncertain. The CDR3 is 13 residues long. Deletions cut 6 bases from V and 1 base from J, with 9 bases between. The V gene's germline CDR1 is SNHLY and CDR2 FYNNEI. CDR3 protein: CASSGGWNTEAFF. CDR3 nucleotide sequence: TGTGCCAGCAGCGGCGGCTGGAACACTGAAGCTTTCTTT.

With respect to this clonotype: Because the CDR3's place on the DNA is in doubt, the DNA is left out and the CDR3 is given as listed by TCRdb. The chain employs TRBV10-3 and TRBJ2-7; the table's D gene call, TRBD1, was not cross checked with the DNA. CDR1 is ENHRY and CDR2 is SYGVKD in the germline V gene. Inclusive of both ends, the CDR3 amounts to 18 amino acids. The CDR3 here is CAICASSLGTGPSYEQYF.

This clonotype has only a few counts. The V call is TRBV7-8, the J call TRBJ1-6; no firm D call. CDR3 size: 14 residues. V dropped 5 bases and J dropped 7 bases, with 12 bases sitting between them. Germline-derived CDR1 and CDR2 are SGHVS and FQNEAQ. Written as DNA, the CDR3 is TGTGCCAGCAGCCTAATCAAGTTAAATTCACCCCTCCACTTT. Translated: CASSLIKLNSPLHF.

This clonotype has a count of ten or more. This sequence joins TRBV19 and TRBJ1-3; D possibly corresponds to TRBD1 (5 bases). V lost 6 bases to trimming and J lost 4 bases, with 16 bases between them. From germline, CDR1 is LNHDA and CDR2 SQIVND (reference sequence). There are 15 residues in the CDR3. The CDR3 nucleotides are TGTGCCAGTAGCGTCGACAGAAGCAAAGGAAACACCATATATTTT. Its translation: CASSVDRSKGNTIYF.

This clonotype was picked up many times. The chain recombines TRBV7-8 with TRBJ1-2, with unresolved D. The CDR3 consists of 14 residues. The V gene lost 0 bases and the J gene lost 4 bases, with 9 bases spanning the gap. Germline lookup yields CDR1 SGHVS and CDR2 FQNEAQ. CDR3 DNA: TGTGCCAGCAGCTTAGCCTACGGGCCCTATGGCTACACCTTC. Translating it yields CASSLAYGPYGYTF.

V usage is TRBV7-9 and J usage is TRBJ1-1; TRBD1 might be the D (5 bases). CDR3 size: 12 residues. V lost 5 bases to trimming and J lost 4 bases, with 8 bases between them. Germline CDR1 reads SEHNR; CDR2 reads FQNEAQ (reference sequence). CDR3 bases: TGTGCCAGCAGCCAGGGAACCACTGAAGCTTTCTTT. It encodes CASSQGTTEAFF.

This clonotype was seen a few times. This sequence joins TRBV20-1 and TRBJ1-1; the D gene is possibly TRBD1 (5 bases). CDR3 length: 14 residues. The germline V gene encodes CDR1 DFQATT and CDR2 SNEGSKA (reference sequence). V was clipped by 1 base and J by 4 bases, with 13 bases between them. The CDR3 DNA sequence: TGCAGTGCTAGAGTAGAACAGGATCCCACTGAAGCTTTCTTT. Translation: CSARVEQDPTEAFF.

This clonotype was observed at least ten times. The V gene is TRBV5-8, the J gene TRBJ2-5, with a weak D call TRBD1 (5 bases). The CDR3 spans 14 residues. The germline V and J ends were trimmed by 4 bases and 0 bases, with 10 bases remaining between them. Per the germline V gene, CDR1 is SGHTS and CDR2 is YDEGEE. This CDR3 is CASSLPGNQETQYF. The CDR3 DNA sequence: TGTGCCAGCAGCCTCCCAGGGAACCAAGAGACCCAGTACTTC.

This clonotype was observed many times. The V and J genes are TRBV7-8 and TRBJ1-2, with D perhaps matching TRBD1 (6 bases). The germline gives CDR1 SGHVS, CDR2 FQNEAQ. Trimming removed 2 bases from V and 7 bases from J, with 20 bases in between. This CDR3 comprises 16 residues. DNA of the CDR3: TGTGCCAGCAGCTTACTCGGGGGGGCCCCGCCATTTGGCTACACCTTC. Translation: CASSLLGGAPPFGYTF.